A single TCR beta chain is shown here with its context. Its antigen remains unidentified. Study processing details: A per-sample median of about 94,000 TCRs was observed, with counts ranging from about 20,000 to 750,000. Via MiXCR, TCRdb re-called the RACE reads, giving one row per CDR3 protein. TCRdb, not the original authors, processed these V and J calls. The profile shows approximately 110,000 distinct CDR3 sequences, about 34% of them singletons. Time point here: patch test 3, about 24 weeks after DPC sensitization. The sample's treatment: therapeutic diphenylcyclopropenone sensitization with weekly scalp DPC. Total RNA extraction was carried out from unfractionated whole blood. These data originate in a study of human T cells and chemical hapten exposure. Study-wide findings and caveats: Expanded TCRs made up significantly more big CDR3 similarity clusters than controls did.

The germline V gene has CDR1 SGHTA and CDR2 FQGNSA. Trimming left V 5 bases short and J 9 bases short, with 11 bases between. The CDR3 has 11 amino acids. The clonotype comes from a man aged 40-55 years with alopecia areata. Some clones in this sample may be carry-over from other donors' samples. The source material was whole blood, sampled in connection with sensitization to the hapten diphenylcyclopropenone (DPC). V and J are TRBV7-2 and TRBJ2-7; D is unclear. CDR3 nucleotide sequence: TGTGCCAGCAGCCTGAGGCCGGGGCAGTACTTC. Its translation is CASSLRPGQYF. The full variable domain, completed using reference TRBV7-2 and TRBJ2-7, is GAGVSQSPSNKVTEKGKDVELRCDPISGHTALYWYRQSLGQGLEFLIYFQGNSAPDKSGLPSDRFSAERTGGSVSTLTIQRTQQEDSAVYLCASSLRPGQYFGPGTRLTVT.